The clone carrying this T cell receptor beta chain was observed a few times. Its antigen is unidentified. The data belong to a study of beta chain features in type 1 diabetes. Investigators reverse transcribed all isolated RNA, so they sequenced expressed TCRB transcripts. The table came from immunoSEQ multiplex PCR; TCRdb's copy has only in-frame clones and leaves some out. This sample yields over 650,000 clones, of which around an eighth are seen a single time; just under 0.04% belongs to the top ten. Study-wide results and limits: TCRB CDR3 length was moderately but significantly reduced in all four CD4+ subsets of Type 1 diabetes patients.

The sequenced sample consisted of naive CD4+ T cells from blood. The clonotype originates from a man aged 18 to 30 with type 1 diabetes.

The CDR3 spells CAWSRAGGGEQYF. As DNA, the CDR3 is TGTGCCTGGAGTCGAGCGGGAGGTGGGGAGCAGTACTTC. The chain couples TRBV30 to TRBJ2-7; 9 positions match TRBD2. J was trimmed by 7 bases and V by 2 bases; bases with no gene match: 6. This CDR3 spans 13 amino acids. Per the germline V gene, CDR1 is GTSNPN and CDR2 is SVGIG (reference sequence).